One sample yielded the 31 T cell receptor beta chains listed below, sequenced in a study of early T cells in non-severe SARS-CoV-2 infection. Via MiXCR, TCRdb re-called the 5' RACE reads, giving one row per CDR3 protein. The table lists about 77,000 distinct CDR3 sequences, 9.5% to 15% of them singletons. The sample was whole blood, taken at baseline. The receptors originated from an adult who was a healthcare worker with PCR-confirmed SARS-CoV-2 infection or an uninfected control (not recorded which). The donor label of this sample is uncertain.

This clonotype was seen repeatedly, ten times or more. The DNA of the CDR3 is TGTGCCAGCAGCGCTCGGACAGGGGGCGACCTGATGTTTTTT. Translated: CASSARTGGDLMFF. The gene calls are TRBV5-6 and TRBJ1-4; 11 nucleotides agree with TRBD1. CDR1 SGHDT and CDR2 YYEEEE come from the germline V gene. Trimming took 4 bases from V and 15 from J; bases not matched to a gene: 11. The CDR3 length is 14 residues.

The chain combines TRBV15 with TRBJ1-1; 8 bases agree with TRBD1. This CDR3 is built from 17 residues. V was clipped by 3 bases and J by 1 base; unmatched bases: 10. Germline V gives CDR1 LNHNV, CDR2 YYDKDF (reference sequence). CDR3 nucleotides: TGTGCCACCAGCAGCCTGTTCAGGGGGCGTGAGAACACTGAAGCTTTCTTT. The encoded protein is CATSSLFRGRENTEAFF.

The chain couples TRBV13 to TRBJ2-7; tentative D call: TRBD2 (5 bases). This CDR3 has 16 amino acids. Looked up from germline, CDR1 is PRHDT and CDR2 is FYEKMQ (reference sequence). V was trimmed by 5 bases and J by 3 bases, leaving 20 bases between them. DNA of the CDR3: TGTGCCAGCAGCCAAAGCCACCGGGATCCATACTACGAGCAGTACTTC. Its protein is CASSQSHRDPYYEQYF.

The chain recombines TRBV19 with TRBJ2-7; tentatively, D is TRBD1 (6 bases). The CDR3 length is 13 residues. Trimming took 5 bases from V and 4 from J, leaving 12 bases between them. From germline, CDR1 is LNHDA and CDR2 SQIVND (reference sequence). CDR3 DNA: TGTGCCAGTAGTCCTCACGGGACATACGAGCAGTACTTC. Translated, it gives CASSPHGTYEQYF.

There are a few counts of this clonotype. V and J are TRBV15 and TRBJ2-3, with a tentative D call TRBD1 (6 bases). The V and J ends lost 5 bases and 0 bases respectively, with 9 bases between them. This CDR3 comprises 14 residues. The germline V gene has CDR1 LNHNV and CDR2 YYDKDF (reference sequence). The CDR3 nucleotides read TGTGCCACCAGCCCTCAGGGGAGCACAGATACGCAGTATTTT. Translation: CATSPQGSTDTQYF.

This clonotype was counted ten times or more. The chain has TRBV5-6 and TRBJ1-4; D gene uncertain. CDR3 length equals 14 residues. Germline V gene lookup returns CDR1 SGHDT and CDR2 YYEEEE. Trimming stripped 4 bases from V and 2 bases from J, with 9 bases between. The CDR3 coding sequence is TGTGCCAGCAGCGGCGGGTTGACTAATGAAAAACTGTTTTTT. It specifies CASSGGLTNEKLFF.

The chain employs TRBV11-2 and TRBJ1-1, with D perhaps TRBD1 (6 bases). This CDR3 region has 14 residues. Trimming shortened V by 3 bases and J by 6 bases, and 14 bases separated the two germline ends. Germline V gene data show CDR1 as SGHAT and CDR2 as FQNNGV. CDR3 nucleotide sequence: TGTGCCAGCAGCTTTGGGGGGCGTAGCGCTGAAGCTTTCTTT. This translates into CASSFGGRSAEAFF.

At least ten counts were recorded for this clonotype. The chain has TRBV7-2 and TRBJ2-1, with D perhaps being TRBD1 or TRBD2 (5 bases each). Germline loops: CDR1 SGHTA, CDR2 FQGNSA. Trimming left V 6 bases short and J 2 bases short, with 11 bases between. CDR3 length: 14 amino acids. This CDR3 is CASRSGGAYNEQFF. The CDR3 DNA sequence: TGTGCCAGCAGATCTGGGGGTGCCTACAATGAGCAGTTCTTC.

The sample holds many counts of this clonotype. The J gene is TRBJ1-3, the V gene TRBV7-3; no definite D call. The CDR3 consists of 16 residues. Germline V gene data show CDR1 as SGHTA and CDR2 as FQGTGA. Trimming took 4 bases from V and 6 from J, leaving 19 bases between them. The CDR3 spells CASSSFRAQTENTIYF. CDR3 in DNA: TGTGCCAGCAGCTCTTTTCGGGCACAAACAGAAAACACCATATATTTT.

Ten or more counts support this clonotype. This chain joins TRBV5-1 and TRBJ1-3; D not certain. CDR1 is SGHRS and CDR2 is YFSETQ in the germline V gene. The CDR3 covers 14 residues. The V end lost 4 bases, the J end lost 1 base, and 9 bases lay between the germline ends. The CDR3 is CASSVDPSGNTIYF. DNA of the CDR3: TGCGCCAGCAGCGTTGATCCATCTGGAAACACCATATATTTT. The full variable domain, in which reference TRBV5-1 and TRBJ1-3 provide the parts outside the CDR3, is KAGVTQTPRYLIKTRGQQVTLSCSPISGHRSVSWYQQTPGQGLQFLFEYFSETQRNKGNFPGRFSGRQFSNSRSEMNVSTLELGDSALYLCASSVDPSGNTIYFGEGSWLTVV.

This clonotype occurred a few times. The chain combines TRBV20-1 with TRBJ1-1, with D hard to call. Germline V gene lookup returns CDR1 DFQATT and CDR2 SNEGSKA (reference sequence). Trimming took 1 base from V and 2 from J, leaving 5 bases between them. CDR3 size: 12 residues. This CDR3 is CSARGGNTEAFF. CDR3 in DNA: TGCAGTGCTAGAGGGGGTAACACTGAAGCTTTCTTT.

There are many counts of this clonotype. The chain carries TRBV6-6 and TRBJ2-5; D is undetermined. This CDR3 is built from 12 residues. V lost 8 bases and J 4 bases, leaving 11 bases between the germline ends. Germline CDR1 and CDR2: MNHNY and SVGAGI (reference sequence). The CDR3 sequence is CASVDDRETQYF. The DNA for the CDR3 is TGTGCCAGCGTTGACGACCGAGAGACCCAGTACTTC.

This clonotype was found a few times. The rearrangement uses TRBV19 and TRBJ1-3; D unresolved. From germline, CDR1 is LNHDA and CDR2 SQIVND (reference sequence). The CDR3 extends over 13 amino acids. The V gene lost 7 bases and the J gene lost 0 bases, with 7 bases spanning the gap. This chain's CDR3 is CASIPNSGNTIYF. As DNA, the CDR3 is TGTGCCAGTATACCGAACTCTGGAAACACCATATATTTT.

The rearrangement joins TRBV5-1 to TRBJ2-7; D gene unclear. Trimming took off 0 bases at V and 0 bases at J, with 4 bases between the two ends. CDR3 length equals 13 residues. The germline CDR1 and CDR2 sequences are SGHRS and YFSETQ. The CDR3 region is CASSLVTSYEQYF. The CDR3 DNA is TGCGCCAGCAGCTTGGTCACCTCCTACGAGCAGTACTTC.

The chain employs TRBV2 and TRBJ2-7, with D possibly called TRBD1 or TRBD2 (6 bases each). Germline CDR1 reads SNHLY; CDR2 reads FYNNEI. The CDR3 has 12 residues. The V gene lost 6 bases and the J gene lost 4 bases, with 10 bases spanning the gap. CDR3 residues: CASSQGGYEQYF. CDR3 DNA: TGTGCCAGCAGCCAAGGGGGGTACGAGCAGTACTTC.

The V gene is TRBV29-1, the J gene TRBJ1-1; 8 bases align to TRBD1. This CDR3 spans 13 amino acids. J lost 10 bases, V lost 7 bases, and 14 bases had no gene match. The germline V gene encodes CDR1 SQVTM and CDR2 ANQGSEA. In nucleotides, the CDR3 is TGCAGCGCAGATGGGACAGGTCTCGGGGGAGCTTTCTTT. Amino acid sequence: CSADGTGLGGAFF.

This clonotype appeared a few times. This sequence joins TRBV7-2 and TRBJ2-3; no clear D gene. The length of the CDR3 is 14 residues. Germline CDR1 SGHTA, CDR2 FQGNSA. Between the trimmed V and J ends, which lost 0 bases and 4 bases, there was a span of 8 bases. The CDR3 region is CASSLAIFADTQYF. The CDR3 region has the DNA TGTGCCAGCAGCTTAGCGATATTTGCAGATACGCAGTATTTT. The full variable domain, with the rest looked up from reference TRBV7-2 and TRBJ2-3, is GAGVSQSPSNKVTEKGKDVELRCDPISGHTALYWYRQSLGQGLEFLIYFQGNSAPDKSGLPSDRFSAERTGGSVSTLTIQRTQQEDSAVYLCASSLAIFADTQYFGPGTRLTVL.

This clonotype was counted many times. The chain uses TRBV27 and TRBJ1-6, with a possible D match to TRBD1 (6 bases). CDR1 and CDR2 from the germline V gene are MNHEY and SMNVEV (reference sequence). Trimming stripped 0 bases from V and 4 bases from J, with 10 bases between. CDR3 size: 16 residues. The CDR3 DNA reads TGTGCCAGCAGTTTATCTACAGGGTCATATAATTCACCCCTCCACTTT. Translated, it gives CASSLSTGSYNSPLHF.

The CDR3: CASMEQTAIHGYTF. The CDR3 DNA is TGTGCCAGCATGGAACAAACAGCAATACATGGCTACACCTTC. The chain combines TRBV2 with TRBJ1-2; the D is unclear. Germline V gene lookup returns CDR1 SNHLY and CDR2 FYNNEI. The CDR3 has 14 residues. The V and J ends lost 7 bases and 6 bases respectively, with 18 bases between them.

This clonotype was counted at least ten times. This rearrangement joins TRBV7-2 to TRBJ2-5, with TRBD2 as a possible D gene (6 bases). The CDR3 length is 15 residues. V was pared by 5 bases and J by 5 bases, with 18 bases between. Germline CDR1 and CDR2: SGHTA and FQGNSA. The CDR3 region is CASSAKWDSPETQYF. CDR3 sequence (DNA): TGTGCCAGCAGCGCCAAATGGGACTCCCCGGAGACCCAGTACTTC.

This clonotype was counted between two and nine times. V is TRBV7-6 and J is TRBJ2-3; no definite D call. This CDR3 region has 15 residues. CDR1 is SGHVS and CDR2 is FNYEAQ in the germline V gene. V gave up 5 bases and J gave up 2 bases, with 14 bases separating them. The DNA for the CDR3 is TGTGCCAGCAGCCCAAGATTCGATTCCACAGATACGCAGTATTTT. It translates to CASSPRFDSTDTQYF. Variable domain in full (rest from reference TRBV7-6 and TRBJ2-3): GAGVSQSPRYKVTKRGQDVALRCDPISGHVSLYWYRQALGQGPEFLTYFNYEAQQDKSGLPNDRFSAERPEGSISTLTIQRTEQRDSAMYRCASSPRFDSTDTQYFGPGTRLTVL.

The chain has TRBV7-3 and TRBJ2-5; TRBD2 aligns across 10 bases. The CDR3 totals 16 residues. In germline, CDR1 is SGHTA, CDR2 FQGTGA. Germline trimming cut 1 base from V and 4 bases from J; bases unmatched to any gene: 6. As DNA, the CDR3 is TGTGCCAGCAGCTTAATCAGCGGGGGGGCCCTAGAGACCCAGTACTTC. This encodes CASSLISGGALETQYF.

This chain uses TRBV9 with TRBJ2-5; D is tentatively TRBD1 or TRBD2 (6 bases each). Per germline, CDR1 SGDLS and CDR2 YYNGEE. This CDR3 comprises 14 residues. The V and J ends lost 3 bases and 4 bases respectively, with 13 bases between them. CDR3 bases: TGTGCCAGCAGCGCGGTACAGGGAGGAGAGACCCAGTACTTC. This sequence encodes CASSAVQGGETQYF.

This clonotype was observed many times. CDR3 sequence (DNA): TGCACCAGCAGCCAAGTTGGAACCCCGATGTTGGAGGGAAAGCAGTTCTTC. This encodes CTSSQVGTPMLEGKQFF. The rearrangement uses TRBV1 and TRBJ2-1; TRBD2 reflects the table's D call only, with no check against the DNA. TRBV1 is designated a pseudogene. The CDR3 totals 17 residues.

This CDR3 is CASSSPGRGLNQPQHF. CDR3 coding DNA: TGTGCCAGCAGCAGCCCAGGGAGGGGGCTCAATCAGCCCCAGCATTTT. This chain joins TRBV12-3 or TRBV12-4 and TRBJ1-5, with 7 bases fitting TRBD1. The CDR3 is 16 amino acids. V lost 6 bases and J lost 3; bases outside the gene matches: 11.

V usage is TRBV4-3 and J usage is TRBJ2-2; 15 bases fit TRBD2. With V trimmed by 0 bases and J by 3 bases, 2 bases remained unmatched. The CDR3 consists of 18 residues. Looked up from germline, CDR1 is LGHNA and CDR2 is YSLEER. DNA for the CDR3: TGCGCCAGCAGCCAAGATCGGACTAGCGGGGGGGACACCGGGGAGCTGTTTTTT. It is translated as CASSQDRTSGGDTGELFF.

The chain joins TRBV6-5 to TRBJ1-6; 8 nucleotides line up with TRBD1. This CDR3 has 13 residues. The germline CDR1 and CDR2 sequences are MNHEY and SVGAGI. The V segment lost 10 bases and the J segment 10 bases; nucleotides outside the gene matches: 9. This CDR3 is CATRPGQASPLHF. The CDR3 DNA reads as TGTGCCACTAGGCCGGGACAGGCGTCACCCCTCCACTTT.

This clonotype was observed many times. The chain couples TRBV24-1 to TRBJ2-3; D perhaps matches TRBD2 (6 bases). CDR1 and CDR2 (germline): KGHDR, SFDVKD. V lost 3 bases, J lost 6 bases, and 12 bases lay in between. CDR3 size: 14 residues. CDR3 protein: CATSDATSSDTQYF. The CDR3 DNA sequence: TGTGCCACCAGTGATGCGACTAGTTCCGATACGCAGTATTTT.

A few counts support this clonotype. V usage is TRBV25-1 and J usage is TRBJ2-1; no firm D call. This CDR3 is 15 amino acids long. Trimming removed 1 base at V and 9 bases at J, with 16 bases between. Germline V gene lookup returns CDR1 MGHDK and CDR2 SYGVNS. CDR3 DNA: TGTGCCAGCAGTGAATCTCTAGGATATAGTAGTGAGCAGTTCTTC. It is translated as CASSESLGYSSEQFF.

The table lists this clonotype with a few counts. The chain links TRBV13 to TRBJ2-3, with D perhaps TRBD1 (6 bases). V was trimmed by 5 bases and J by 0 bases, leaving 15 bases between them. The germline V gene encodes CDR1 PRHDT and CDR2 FYEKMQ (reference sequence). This CDR3 comprises 16 residues. The DNA of the CDR3 is TGTGCCAGCAGCCTCCGGACAGTCCGAAGCACAGATACGCAGTATTTT. Translation: CASSLRTVRSTDTQYF. The variable domain in full, with the rest retrieved from reference TRBV13 and TRBJ2-3, is AAGVIQSPRHLIKEKRETATLKCYPIPRHDTVYWYQQGPGQDPQFLISFYEKMQSDKGSIPDRFSAQQFSDYHSELNMSSLELGDSALYFCASSLRTVRSTDTQYFGPGTRLTVL.

This clonotype has more than one count but fewer than ten. This sequence joins TRBV11-3 and TRBJ2-3; TRBD2 is a possible D gene (7 bases). In germline, CDR1 is SGHNT, CDR2 YENEEA. The CDR3 runs to 15 residues. The ends were cut back, 2 bases at V and 2 bases at J, with 11 bases in the middle. CDR3 loop: CASSLYRDYTDTQYF. In DNA, the CDR3 is TGTGCCAGCAGCTTATACAGGGACTACACAGATACGCAGTATTTT.